The entry below describes one T cell receptor beta chain. Its specificity is not known. The repertoire was sequenced with immunoSEQ multiplex PCR; TCRdb's copy has only in-frame clones and lacks some. The table shows tens of thousands of clones, with about 94% occurring only once. The germline gives CDR1 SEHNR, CDR2 FQNEAQ (reference sequence). This CDR3 region has 15 residues. The germline V and J ends were trimmed by 2 bases and 4 bases, with 14 bases remaining between them. The entry originates in a study of siplizumab effects on memory and regulatory T cells. Regarding the study as a whole: Unstimulated subsets accounted for the mapping of only a minor share of the clones that were alloreactive. An assignable phenotype, naive or memory, was missing from roughly 84-95% of proliferating CD4+ or CD8+ clones.

The sequenced sample was non-Treg CD4+ T cells sorted from blood. The rearrangement joins TRBV7-9 to TRBJ1-2; D is ambiguous. This sequence originates from a human donor in good health. In DNA form, the CDR3 reads TGTGCCAGCAGCTTAAGCTCCCCGGTTCTCTATGGCTACACCTTC. This sequence encodes CASSLSSPVLYGYTF.